These 31 T cell receptor beta chains were all obtained from the same sample, sequenced in a study of OX40 agonist ivuxolimab in advanced cancers. Measured with immunoSEQ multiplex PCR; TCRdb has only the in-frame clones, and not every one. Among around 95,000 clones, about 91% were seen once, and the ten largest hold around 0.15%. The material was CD4+ or CD8+ T cells sorted from blood, obtained in a trial of the OX40 agonist ivuxolimab. These receptors came from an adult with an advanced solid tumor such as melanoma, head and neck, liver or kidney cancer.

This sequence joins TRBV10-1 and TRBJ2-3; no clear D gene. V gave up 3 bases and J gave up 0 bases, with 10 bases separating them. This CDR3 has 15 residues. Germline V gene sequence: CDR1 WNHNN, CDR2 SYGVQD (reference sequence). CDR3 coding DNA: TGCGCCAGCAGTGACGGCCCTTGGAGCACAGATACGCAGTATTTT. Translating it yields CASSDGPWSTDTQYF.

The chain combines TRBV27 with TRBJ1-4; TRBD1 is a possible D gene (5 bases). Germline values: CDR1 MNHEY, CDR2 SMNVEV (reference sequence). Trimming stripped 6 bases from V and 0 bases from J, with 8 bases between. The length of the CDR3 is 14 residues. This chain's CDR3 is CASRKTATNEKLFF. The CDR3 DNA follows: TGTGCCAGCAGAAAGACAGCAACTAATGAAAAACTGTTTTTT.

V and J are TRBV14 and TRBJ2-2; 8 nucleotides line up with TRBD1. The CDR3 is made up of 14 amino acids. CDR1 SGHDN and CDR2 FVKESK come from the germline V gene. The V segment lost 4 bases and the J segment 4 bases; nucleotides outside the gene matches: 2. CDR3 protein: CASSRGTGTGELFF. CDR3 sequence (DNA): TGTGCCAGCAGCCGCGGGACAGGCACCGGGGAGCTGTTTTTT. Complete variable domain (other parts from reference TRBV14 and TRBJ2-2): EAGVTQFPSHSVIEKGQTVTLRCDPISGHDNLYWYRRVMGKEIKFLLHFVKESKQDESGMPNNRFLAERTGGTYSTLKVQPAELEDSGVYFCASSRGTGTGELFFGEGSRLTVL.

The CDR3 nucleotides read TGTGCCAGCAGAAAGGGGACAGGGGGCGCAAGGGCTGAAGCTTTCTTT. Protein sequence: CASRKGTGGARAEAFF. V gene TRBV2 combines with J gene TRBJ1-1; 12 bases agree with TRBD1. The CDR3 covers 16 residues. The junction had 11 bases not matched to a gene; V was cut back by 6 bases and J by 6 bases. Per the germline V gene, CDR1 is SNHLY and CDR2 is FYNNEI.

The CDR3 DNA is TGTGCTAGTGGAACGGGACAGGGATCGAGTGAGCAGTACTTC. It is translated as CASGTGQGSSEQYF. The chain uses TRBV12-5 and TRBJ2-7; the match to TRBD1 covers 9 bases. This CDR3 has 14 amino acids. V lost 6 bases, J lost 7 bases, and 10 bases stayed unmatched. The germline CDR1 and CDR2 sequences are LGHNT and FRNRAP.

The CDR3 nucleotides read TGTGCCAGCAGAGCCTTAGACAGAAGCAATCAGCCCCAGCATTTT. This encodes CASRALDRSNQPQHF. The V call is TRBV2, the J call TRBJ1-5, with D possibly matching TRBD1 (5 bases). The CDR3 has 15 residues. With 6 bases removed from V and 1 base from J, the gap between germline ends came to 13 bases. CDR1 is SNHLY, CDR2 FYNNEI, per germline.

V usage is TRBV19 and J usage is TRBJ1-3; D is possibly TRBD1 (6 bases). CDR1 is LNHDA and CDR2 is SQIVND in the germline V gene (reference sequence). Between the trimmed V and J ends, which lost 10 bases and 0 bases, there was a span of 10 bases. The CDR3 loop spans 13 amino acids. CDR3 amino acids: CATSQGSGNTIYF. DNA of the CDR3: TGTGCCACCTCACAGGGCTCTGGAAACACCATATATTTT.

The chain has TRBV5-4 and TRBJ1-5, with 7 bases aligning to TRBD1. Germline CDR1 is SGHNT and CDR2 is YYREEE (reference sequence). V lost 3 bases, J lost 3 bases, and 3 bases stayed unmatched. The CDR3 runs 14 residues. The CDR3 nucleotides are TGTGCCAGCAGCTCGGGACAGAACAATCAGCCCCAGCATTTT. It yields the protein CASSSGQNNQPQHF. Looking up the rest from reference TRBV5-4 and TRBJ1-5 gives the full variable domain: ETGVTQSPTHLIKTRGQQVTLRCSSQSGHNTVSWYQQALGQGPQFIFQYYREEENGRGNFPPRFSGLQFPNYSSELNVNALELDDSALYLCASSSGQNNQPQHFGDGTRLSIL.

The chain combines TRBV11-3 with TRBJ2-2; D uncertain. Germline V gene data show CDR1 as SGHNT and CDR2 as YENEEA. The CDR3 is 14 residues long. Trimming removed 3 bases at V and 0 bases at J, with 5 bases between. The CDR3 region has the DNA TGTGCCAGCAGCTTCGTTGCGAACACCGGGGAGCTGTTTTTT. Its translation: CASSFVANTGELFF. The full variable domain, its missing parts supplied by reference TRBV11-3 and TRBJ2-2, is EAGVVQSPRYKIIEKKQPVAFWCNPISGHNTLYWYLQNLGQGPELLIRYENEEAVDDSQLPKDRFSAERLKGVDSTLKIQPAELGDSAVYLCASSFVANTGELFFGEGSRLTVL.

J is TRBJ2-1 and V is TRBV5-4; the match to TRBD2 covers 9 bases. Trimming took 10 bases from V and 6 from J; bases not matched to a gene: 11. The CDR3 consists of 14 residues. CDR1 and CDR2 from the germline V gene are SGHNT and YYREEE (reference sequence). The DNA for the CDR3 is TGTGCCGGGTCCGAGGGTAGCGGGAGCAATGAGCAGTTCTTC. Encoded protein: CAGSEGSGSNEQFF.

Comment on this clone: The sample contains more than one DNA sequence encoding this CDR3. The J gene is TRBJ2-7, the V gene TRBV6-6; D is undetermined. V was cut by 5 bases and J by 4 bases, with 6 bases left in between. The CDR3 is 11 amino acids. Germline lookup yields CDR1 MNHNY and CDR2 SVGAGI (reference sequence). The CDR3 reads CASSSLYEQYF. The CDR3 nucleotides read TGTGCCAGCAGTAGCCTTTACGAGCAGTACTTC.

The chain employs TRBV2 and TRBJ2-7; no definite D call. The germline CDR1 and CDR2 sequences are SNHLY and FYNNEI. Trimming removed 3 bases at V and 0 bases at J, with 6 bases between. This CDR3 is 13 amino acids long. CDR3 DNA sequence: TGTGCCAGCAGTGATGACTTCTCCTACGAGCAGTACTTC. Translating it yields CASSDDFSYEQYF.

The V call is TRBV25-1, the J call TRBJ2-2, with 10 bases fitting TRBD1. CDR1 is MGHDK, CDR2 SYGVNS, per germline. V lost 6 bases, J lost 7 bases, and 14 bases stayed unmatched. The CDR3 length is 17 residues. The CDR3, as DNA: TGTGCCAGCAGCCCCTGGACAGGGGGAATGAGTGGCGGGGAGCTGTTTTTT. This translates into CASSPWTGGMSGGELFF.

The count of this clone is one. The chain carries TRBV30 and TRBJ2-3; D call uncertain. The germline CDR1 and CDR2 sequences are GTSNPN and SVGIG (reference sequence). V lost 1 base, J lost 0 bases, and 8 bases lay in between. This CDR3 has 14 residues. The CDR3 DNA is TGTGCCTGGAGTGCCCCAGCCAGCACAGATACGCAGTATTTT. Translating gives CAWSAPASTDTQYF.

The chain joins TRBV6-1 to TRBJ2-7, with TRBD1 matching 8 bases. The CDR3 covers 14 residues. Trimming took 11 bases from V and 4 from J; bases not matched to a gene: 13. CDR1 is MNHNS and CDR2 is SASEGT in the germline V gene. CDR3 amino acids: CAAGYQGAKYEQYF. CDR3 in DNA: TGTGCCGCGGGATATCAGGGGGCGAAATACGAGCAGTACTTC.

The chain recombines TRBV7-9 with TRBJ1-1; D gene uncertain. The CDR3 runs to 15 residues. Trimming left V 5 bases short and J 0 bases short, with 13 bases between. Germline CDR1 SEHNR, CDR2 FQNEAQ (reference sequence). The CDR3 nucleotides read TGTGCCAGCAGCCCGGAGGCGGGTCTGAACACTGAAGCTTTCTTT. This gives the protein CASSPEAGLNTEAFF.

The CDR3 loop is CARGGSNQPQHF. CDR3 coding DNA: TGTGCCAGGGGAGGTAGCAATCAGCCCCAGCATTTT. The chain employs TRBV27 and TRBJ1-5; no firm D call. V lost 9 bases and J 0 bases, leaving 6 bases between the germline ends. The CDR3 is 12 amino acids. In germline, CDR1 is MNHEY, CDR2 SMNVEV (reference sequence).

This clone was seen only once. The chain combines TRBV27 with TRBJ2-5; D possibly corresponds to TRBD2 (6 bases). The CDR3 consists of 14 residues. With 6 bases removed from V and 1 base from J, the gap between germline ends came to 12 bases. The germline gives CDR1 MNHEY, CDR2 SMNVEV (reference sequence). The CDR3 region has the DNA TGTGCCAGCAGAACCCTAGCGATCCAAGAGACCCAGTACTTC. This translates into CASRTLAIQETQYF.

The chain combines TRBV10-3 with TRBJ1-2; TRBD1 agrees at 11 bases. The ends lost 6 bases at V and 5 bases at J; junction bases unmatched: 2. The CDR3 sequence is 13 residues long. Germline lookup yields CDR1 ENHRY and CDR2 SYGVKD. This chain's CDR3 is CAIRDRGLYGYTF. The CDR3 DNA is TGTGCCATCAGGGACAGGGGGCTGTATGGCTACACCTTC.

The gene calls are TRBV11-2 and TRBJ2-2, with unresolved D. From germline, CDR1 is SGHAT and CDR2 FQNNGV. The length of the CDR3 is 15 residues. The V end was cut by 2 bases, the J end by 5 bases, with 12 bases between. CDR3 loop: CASSLYGARTGELFF. The DNA of the CDR3 is TGTGCCAGCAGCTTATACGGTGCTCGAACCGGGGAGCTGTTTTTT.

In its sample, this clone was seen once. The chain links TRBV14 to TRBJ2-7; 8 bases line up with TRBD1. The CDR3 consists of 17 residues. V lost 0 bases, J lost 3 bases, and 10 bases stayed unmatched. Germline CDR1 reads SGHDN; CDR2 reads FVKESK. CDR3 amino acids: CASSQDHQGQGIYEQYF. CDR3 coding DNA: TGTGCCAGCAGCCAAGATCATCAAGGACAGGGAATCTACGAGCAGTACTTC. Filled out from reference TRBV14 and TRBJ2-7, the complete variable domain reads EAGVTQFPSHSVIEKGQTVTLRCDPISGHDNLYWYRRVMGKEIKFLLHFVKESKQDESGMPNNRFLAERTGGTYSTLKVQPAELEDSGVYFCASSQDHQGQGIYEQYFGPGTRLTVT.

The rearrangement links TRBV25-1 to TRBJ2-1; the D is unclear. The CDR3 is 14 residues long. The V end was cut by 5 bases, the J end by 0 bases, with 8 bases between. In germline, CDR1 is MGHDK, CDR2 SYGVNS. The CDR3 nucleotides read TGTGCCAGCAGTCGATCGAGCTCCTACAATGAGCAGTTCTTC. Translated, it gives CASSRSSSYNEQFF. Based on the CDR3 plus reference TRBV25-1 and TRBJ2-1, the full variable domain is EADIYQTPRYLVIGTGKKITLECSQTMGHDKMYWYQQDPGMELHLIHYSYGVNSTEKGDLSSESTVSRIRTEHFPLTLESARPSHTSQYLCASSRSSSYNEQFFGPGTRLTVL.

V and J are TRBV7-2 and TRBJ2-1, with 10 bases that match TRBD2. The V gene's germline CDR1 is SGHTA and CDR2 FQGNSA. V was clipped by 4 bases and J by 12 bases; unmatched bases: 3. The CDR3 length is 12 residues. In DNA form, the CDR3 reads TGTGCCAGCAGCTCCCGGACTAGCGGGCAGTTCTTC. Protein: CASSSRTSGQFF. Drawing the rest from reference TRBV7-2 and TRBJ2-1, the complete variable domain is GAGVSQSPSNKVTEKGKDVELRCDPISGHTALYWYRQSLGQGLEFLIYFQGNSAPDKSGLPSDRFSAERTGGSVSTLTIQRTQQEDSAVYLCASSSRTSGQFFGPGTRLTVL.

A single count supports this clone. The chain has TRBV5-1 and TRBJ2-5, with D tentatively TRBD1 (7 bases). Germline CDR1 is SGHRS and CDR2 is YFSETQ. The CDR3 covers 14 residues. V gave up 5 bases and J gave up 1 base, with 12 bases separating them. The DNA for the CDR3 is TGCGCCAGCAGAGGGGGGACAGTCCAAGAGACCCAGTACTTC. It codes for CASRGGTVQETQYF.

The CDR3, as DNA: TGTGCCAGCAGCCAAGGGTCAGCTGCAGATACGCAGTATTTT. Translated: CASSQGSAADTQYF. V gene TRBV4-2 combines with J gene TRBJ2-3; no clear D. The germline CDR1 and CDR2 sequences are LGHNA and YNFKEQ. The CDR3 loop spans 14 amino acids. Trimming left V 1 base short and J 4 bases short, with 9 bases between.

J is TRBJ2-7 and V is TRBV29-1; 10 bases fit TRBD1. The V gene's germline CDR1 is SQVTM and CDR2 ANQGSEA. There are 15 residues in the CDR3. V lost 5 bases and J lost 0; bases outside the gene matches: 7. CDR3 nucleotide sequence: TGCAGCGTTTCCGAGGGACAGGGGAGCTCCTACGAGCAGTACTTC. It encodes CSVSEGQGSSYEQYF.

This clone was seen once. The chain joins TRBV7-8 to TRBJ1-6; no firm D call. Per the germline V gene, CDR1 is SGHVS and CDR2 is FQNEAQ. The CDR3 has 17 amino acids. The V gene lost 5 bases and the J gene lost 4 bases, with 18 bases spanning the gap. In nucleotides, the CDR3 is TGTGCCAGCAGCACAAACCGGCTACTGGGATATAATTCACCCCTCCACTTT. It translates to CASSTNRLLGYNSPLHF. The complete variable domain, with remaining parts taken from reference TRBV7-8 and TRBJ1-6, reads GAGVSQSPRYKVAKRGQDVALRCDPISGHVSLFWYQQALGQGPEFLTYFQNEAQLDKSGLPSDRFFAERPEGSVSTLKIQRTQQEDSAVYLCASSTNRLLGYNSPLHFGNGTRLTVT.

The rearrangement joins TRBV11-3 to TRBJ1-1; D ambiguous. Trimming stripped 2 bases from V and 3 bases from J, with 7 bases between. There are 13 residues in the CDR3. CDR1 and CDR2 from the germline V gene are SGHNT and YENEEA. As DNA, the CDR3 is TGTGCCAGCAGCTTACGTGGGTACACTGAAGCTTTCTTT. Its translation: CASSLRGYTEAFF.

Here the CDR3 DNA reads TGTGCCAGCGCAGCCCGGGGGCGACAAGAGACCCAGTACTTC. It specifies CASAARGRQETQYF. This chain joins TRBV27 and TRBJ2-5; D may be TRBD1 or TRBD2 (6 bases each). The CDR3 runs to 14 residues. V lost 8 bases and J 2 bases, leaving 15 bases between the germline ends. Per germline, CDR1 MNHEY and CDR2 SMNVEV (reference sequence).

The gene calls are TRBV7-9 and TRBJ2-3; maybe TRBD1 (5 bases). This CDR3 is 15 amino acids long. V gave up 1 base and J gave up 6 bases, with 14 bases separating them. CDR1 SEHNR and CDR2 FQNEAQ come from the germline V gene (reference sequence). The CDR3 nucleotides read TGTGCCAGCAGCTTAGGGCAGGGCCAACGGGATACGCAGTATTTT. Encoded protein: CASSLGQGQRDTQYF.

The table lists this clone with a count of one. The chain has TRBV27 and TRBJ2-3, with TRBD2 matching over 10 bases. From germline, CDR1 is MNHEY and CDR2 SMNVEV (reference sequence). The length of the CDR3 is 17 residues. With 2 bases clipped from V and 2 bases from J, the junction kept 7 bases outside the gene matches. The CDR3 loop is CASSLLLAGVNTDTQYF. In nucleotides, the CDR3 is TGTGCCAGCAGTTTACTCCTAGCGGGAGTTAACACAGATACGCAGTATTTT.